Listed below are T cell receptor beta chains from one sample, sequenced in a study of T cells in tumors after PD-1 blockade. Sequencing was performed with immunoSEQ multiplex PCR; in TCRdb, only in-frame clones are kept and a portion is missing. The sample comprises 20,000 to 25,000 clones, about 84% of which are singletons, and 12% rests with the top ten. The source material was PBMCs, sampled after anti-PD-1 treatment. The receptors stem from a human donor with basal cell carcinoma. Each CDR3 is given with its conserved first and last residue. D genes are given only for firm matches. Clone size is stated in some rows and not others, as once, few, many or a class when expanded.

d_gene: NA
abundance: NA
v_gene: TRBV5-6
j_gene: TRBJ2-7
CDR3nt: TGTGCCAGCAGCCTAAATCAGGGTATGTACGAGCAGTACTTC
CDR3aa: CASSLNQGMYEQYF

d_gene: NA
abundance: NA
v_gene: TRBV19
j_gene: TRBJ2-3
CDR3nt: TGTGCCAGTAGTCCCGACACAGATACGCAGTATTTT
CDR3aa: CASSPDTDTQYF

d_gene: NA
abundance: NA
v_gene: TRBV13
j_gene: TRBJ1-5
CDR3nt: TGTGCCAGCAGCTCAGGGAGGGCAGGAGTTAGCAATCAGCCCCAGCATTTT
CDR3aa: CASSSGRAGVSNQPQHF

d_gene: NA
abundance: NA
v_gene: TRBV27
j_gene: TRBJ1-2
CDR3nt: TGTGCCAGCAGTTTATCAGGACAGCTAGCTGGCTACACCTTC
CDR3aa: CASSLSGQLAGYTF

d_gene: NA
abundance: once
v_gene: TRBV12-1
j_gene: TRBJ2-1
CDR3nt: TGTGCCAGCAGCCCGGGACAGGGGTTCGGAGTTTTACAATGTAGGCAGTTCTTC
CDR3aa: CASSPGQGFGVLQCRQFF

d_gene: TRBD1
abundance: NA
v_gene: TRBV3-1/TRBV3-2
j_gene: TRBJ1-3
CDR3nt: TGTGCCAGCAGCCAAGGAGACTTCAGGGGGCCTGGAAACACCATATATTTT
CDR3aa: CASSQGDFRGPGNTIYF

d_gene: NA
abundance: NA
v_gene: TRBV6-5
j_gene: TRBJ1-1
CDR3nt: TGTGCCAGCAGTCGCGGGTCGGGGAGCACTGAAGCTTTCTTT
CDR3aa: CASSRGSGSTEAFF

d_gene: NA
abundance: few
v_gene: TRBV15
j_gene: TRBJ1-5
CDR3nt: TGTGCCACCAGCAGAGATGTGGGGGCGGGCAATCAGCCCCAGCATTTT
CDR3aa: CATSRDVGAGNQPQHF

d_gene: TRBD1
abundance: few
v_gene: TRBV7-8
j_gene: TRBJ1-5
CDR3nt: TGTGCCAGCAGCTCTTGGACAGGGTGGTTGTATAGCAATCAGCCCCAGCATTTT
CDR3aa: CASSSWTGWLYSNQPQHF

d_gene: TRBD1
abundance: NA
v_gene: TRBV7-8
j_gene: TRBJ1-1
CDR3nt: TGTGCCAGCAGCCAAGGACAGGGGAACACTGAAGCTTTCTTT
CDR3aa: CASSQGQGNTEAFF

d_gene: NA
abundance: NA
v_gene: TRBV7-8
j_gene: TRBJ2-1
CDR3nt: TGTGCCAGCAGCTCTCGACAGAAGTCCTACAATGAGCAGTTCTTC
CDR3aa: CASSSRQKSYNEQFF

d_gene: NA
abundance: NA
v_gene: TRBV7-9
j_gene: TRBJ1-1
CDR3nt: TGTGCCAGCAGCGGTGAAGCGGGGGGAGGGACTGAAGCTTTCTTT
CDR3aa: CASSGEAGGGTEAFF

d_gene: NA
abundance: NA
v_gene: TRBV3-1/TRBV3-2
j_gene: TRBJ2-5
CDR3nt: TGTGCCAGCAGCCTTAATGGCCAGACCCAGTACTTC
CDR3aa: CASSLNGQTQYF

d_gene: NA
abundance: NA
v_gene: TRBV27
j_gene: TRBJ2-3
CDR3nt: TGTGCCAGCAAAAAGCAGGGCTTGGTTAGAACAGATACGCAGTATTTT
CDR3aa: CASKKQGLVRTDTQYF

d_gene: TRBD1
abundance: NA
v_gene: TRBV7-6
j_gene: TRBJ2-2
CDR3nt: TGTGCCAGCAGCTGGAGGACAGGGGCAAACACCGGGGAGCTGTTTTTT
CDR3aa: CASSWRTGANTGELFF

d_gene: NA
abundance: NA
v_gene: TRBV6-1
j_gene: TRBJ1-2
CDR3nt: TGTGCCAGCAGTGAAAACTATGGCTACACCTTC
CDR3aa: CASSENYGYTF

d_gene: NA
abundance: NA
v_gene: TRBV11-3
j_gene: TRBJ1-6
CDR3nt: TGTGCCCGGTATTGGGCAGGGGCCTATAATTCACCCCTCCACTTT
CDR3aa: CARYWAGAYNSPLHF

d_gene: NA
abundance: once
v_gene: TRBV5-1
j_gene: TRBJ1-2
CDR3nt: TGCGCCAGCAGCTTGGACGGGACAATTACTGACTATGGCTACACCTTC
CDR3aa: CASSLDGTITDYGYTF

d_gene: TRBD1
abundance: few
v_gene: TRBV5-4
j_gene: TRBJ1-1
CDR3nt: TGTGCCAGCAGCTTCCGACAGGGGATAACTGAAGCTTTCTTT
CDR3aa: CASSFRQGITEAFF

d_gene: NA
abundance: once
v_gene: TRBV30
j_gene: TRBJ1-6
CDR3nt: TGTGCCTGGAGTGCGGGGGCCCAACGCTATAATTCACCCCTCCACTTT
CDR3aa: CAWSAGAQRYNSPLHF

d_gene: NA
abundance: NA
v_gene: TRBV5-1
j_gene: TRBJ2-7
CDR3nt: TGCGCCAGCAGCTTAGGTAGGGCGGGAGAGCAGTACTTC
CDR3aa: CASSLGRAGEQYF

d_gene: NA
abundance: few
v_gene: TRBV3-1/TRBV3-2
j_gene: TRBJ2-3
CDR3nt: TGTGCCAGCAGCCAAGATGCAGGGAGTATCGATACGCAGTATTTT
CDR3aa: CASSQDAGSIDTQYF

d_gene: NA
abundance: NA
v_gene: TRBV5-1
j_gene: TRBJ2-5
CDR3nt: TGCGCCAGCAGGCCAAAGGGAGAGACCCAGTACTTC
CDR3aa: CASRPKGETQYF

d_gene: NA
abundance: NA
v_gene: TRBV12-3/TRBV12-4
j_gene: TRBJ2-7
CDR3nt: TGTGCCAGCAGTTTAGTCCAGGGGTACGAGCAGTACTTC
CDR3aa: CASSLVQGYEQYF

d_gene: NA
abundance: NA
v_gene: TRBV18
j_gene: TRBJ2-6
CDR3nt: TGTGCCAGCTCACCCCAGGGGCCTGGGGCCAACGTCCTGACTTTC
CDR3aa: CASSPQGPGANVLTF